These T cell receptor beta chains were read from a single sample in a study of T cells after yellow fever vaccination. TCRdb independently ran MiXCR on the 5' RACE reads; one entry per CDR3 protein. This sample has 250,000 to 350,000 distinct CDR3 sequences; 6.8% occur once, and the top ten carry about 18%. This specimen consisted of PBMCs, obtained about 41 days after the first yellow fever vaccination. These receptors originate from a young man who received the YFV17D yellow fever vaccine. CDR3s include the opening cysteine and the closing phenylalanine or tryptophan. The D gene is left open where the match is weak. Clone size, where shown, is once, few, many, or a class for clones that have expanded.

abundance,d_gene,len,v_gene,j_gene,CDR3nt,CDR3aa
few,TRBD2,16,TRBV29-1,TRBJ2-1,TGCAGCGTTCCAGCGCCGGGGGGGTATCCGTACAATGAGCAGTTCTTC,CSVPAPGGYPYNEQFF
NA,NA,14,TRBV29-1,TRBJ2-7,NA,CSVEVFGSAYEQYF
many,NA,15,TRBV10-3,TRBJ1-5,TGTGCCATCAGTGAGTCAAGGGGTTGGCATCAGCCCCAGCATTTT,CAISESRGWHQPQHF
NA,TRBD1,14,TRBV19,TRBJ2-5,TGTGCCAGTAGTATGACCAGGGGGACGGAGACCCAGTACTTC,CASSMTRGTETQYF
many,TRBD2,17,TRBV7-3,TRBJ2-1,TGTGCCAGCAGTCAGTATAATATAGCGGGGGATCTCGATGAGCAGTTCTTC,CASSQYNIAGDLDEQFF
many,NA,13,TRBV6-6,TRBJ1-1,TGTGCCAGCAGCCCAATCCGGGACACTGAAGCTTTCTTT,CASSPIRDTEAFF
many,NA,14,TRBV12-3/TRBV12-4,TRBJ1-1,TGTGCCAGCAGTTTAGCCAACTTGGACACTGAAGCTTTCTTT,CASSLANLDTEAFF
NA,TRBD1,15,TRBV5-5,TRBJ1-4,TGTGCCAGCAGCCCCCGGGACAGGGGAAGTGAAAAACTGTTTTTT,CASSPRDRGSEKLFF
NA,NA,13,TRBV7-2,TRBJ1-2,TGTGCCAGCAGCTTTTCCGGCGGTGATGGCTACACCTTC,CASSFSGGDGYTF
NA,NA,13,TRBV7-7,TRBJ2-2,TGTGCCAGCAGCTTAGAGGCGGCCGGGGAGCTGTTTTTT,CASSLEAAGELFF
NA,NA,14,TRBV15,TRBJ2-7,TGTGCCACCAGCAGACGAACGACGGGATACGAGCAGTACTTC,CATSRRTTGYEQYF
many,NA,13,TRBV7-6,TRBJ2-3,TGTGCCAGCAGCTCCCAAAAAACAGATACGCAGTATTTT,CASSSQKTDTQYF
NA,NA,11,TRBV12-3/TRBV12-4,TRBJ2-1,TGTGCCAGCAGCATCTTCGCTGAGCAGTTCTTC,CASSIFAEQFF
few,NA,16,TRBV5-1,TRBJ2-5,TGCGCCAGCAGCCCCGCTTCCGGGACACAGCAAGAGACCCAGTACTTC,CASSPASGTQQETQYF
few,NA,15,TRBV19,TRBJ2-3,TGTGCCAGTAGTTCCCCGGGGGCAACTACAGATACGCAGTATTTT,CASSSPGATTDTQYF
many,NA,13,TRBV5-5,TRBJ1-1,TGTGCCAGCAGCTTCGCCACGAACACTGAAGCTTTCTTT,CASSFATNTEAFF
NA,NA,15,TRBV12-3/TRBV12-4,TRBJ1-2,TGTGCCAGCAGTGCGATGGGGGGAATCCTAGGTGGCTACACCTTC,CASSAMGGILGGYTF
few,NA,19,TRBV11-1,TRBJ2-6,TGTGCCAGCAGCTCACGTCGAGACCGGACGAGCTCTGGGGCCAACGTCCTGACTTTC,CASSSRRDRTSSGANVLTF
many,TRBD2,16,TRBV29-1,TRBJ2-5,TGCAGCGTTGCCCGCGAAGGACTAGCGGGGAGGGAGACCCAGTACTTC,CSVAREGLAGRETQYF
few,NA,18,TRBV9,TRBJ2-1,TGTGCCAGCAGCGTAGTATCCCCGGCCCAGCGGCCCTACAATGAGCAGTTCTTC,CASSVVSPAQRPYNEQFF
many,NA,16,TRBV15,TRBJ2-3,TGTGCCACCAGCAGAGATGGCAGGGGTGGGGTAGATACGCAGTATTTT,CATSRDGRGGVDTQYF
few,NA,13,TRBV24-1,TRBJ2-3,TGTGCCACCAGTGATTTGGGCAGACGCACGCAGTATTTT,CATSDLGRRTQYF
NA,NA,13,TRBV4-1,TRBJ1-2,TGCGCCAGCAGGGGTGCAGTCATCTATGGCTACACCTTC,CASRGAVIYGYTF
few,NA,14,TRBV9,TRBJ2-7,TGTGCCAGCAGCGTAACAGGACACAACTACGAGCAGTACTTC,CASSVTGHNYEQYF
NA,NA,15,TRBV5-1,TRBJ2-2,TGCGCCAGCAGCTTGGCCGGGCAAAGGGACGGGGAGCTGTTTTTT,CASSLAGQRDGELFF
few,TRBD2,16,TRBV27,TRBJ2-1,TGTGCCAGCAGTAACCCCCCGGGACTAGGGTACAATGAGCAGTTCTTC,CASSNPPGLGYNEQFF
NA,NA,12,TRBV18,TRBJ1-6,TGTGCCAGCTCACCACTTGGTTCACCCCTCCACTTT,CASSPLGSPLHF
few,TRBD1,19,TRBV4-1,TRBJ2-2,TGCGCCAGCAGACAGCCGGGACAGGGGATATTGGAGAACACCGGGGAGCTGTTTTTT,CASRQPGQGILENTGELFF
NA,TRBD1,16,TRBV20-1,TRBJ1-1,TGCAGTGCTAGAGATGGGACAGGGGGTCATGGGACTGAAGCTTTCTTT,CSARDGTGGHGTEAFF
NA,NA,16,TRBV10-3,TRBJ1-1,TGTGCCATCAGTGAAAGAGAGAGACAGATAAACACTGAAGCTTTCTTT,CAISERERQINTEAFF
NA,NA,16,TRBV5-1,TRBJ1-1,TGCGCCAGCAGCTTGGAGGGATTAAGTATGAACACTGAAGCTTTCTTT,CASSLEGLSMNTEAFF
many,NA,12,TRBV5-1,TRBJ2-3,TGTGCCAGCAGTTTGGCGGGAGATACGCAGTATTTT,CASSLAGDTQYF
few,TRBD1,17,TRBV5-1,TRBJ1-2,TGCGCCAGCAGCTTGGACCGGGACAGGAGCACTAACTATGGCTACACCTTC,CASSLDRDRSTNYGYTF
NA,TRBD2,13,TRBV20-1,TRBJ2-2,TGCAGTGCTAGGACTAGCAACACCGGGGAGCTGTTTTTT,CSARTSNTGELFF
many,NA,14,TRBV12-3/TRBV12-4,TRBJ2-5,TGTGCCAGCAGTCCAAGACAGCCCCAAGAGACCCAGTACTTC,CASSPRQPQETQYF
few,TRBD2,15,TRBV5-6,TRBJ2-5,TGTGCCAGCAGCTTGTCGTGGGGACTACAAGAGACCCAGTACTTC,CASSLSWGLQETQYF
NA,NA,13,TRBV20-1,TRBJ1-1,TGCAGTGCTAGACTGGACAGCTACACTGAAGCTTTCTTT,CSARLDSYTEAFF
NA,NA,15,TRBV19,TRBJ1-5,TGTGCCAGCCCGAGGTTCCCCAGGTTCGATCAGCCCCAGCATTTT,CASPRFPRFDQPQHF
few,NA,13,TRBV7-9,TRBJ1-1,TGTGCCAGCATGGAGACGGCGAACACTGAAGCTTTCTTT,CASMETANTEAFF
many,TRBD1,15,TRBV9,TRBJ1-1,TGTGCCAGCAGCGCCGTCGACAGGGGTTGGACTGAAGCTTTCTTT,CASSAVDRGWTEAFF
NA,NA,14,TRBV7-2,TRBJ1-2,TGTGCCAGCAGCCATCTAGACAGGCTCGGTGGCTACACCTTC,CASSHLDRLGGYTF
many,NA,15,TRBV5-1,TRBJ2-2,TGCGCCAGCAGCTCGGATGGGGGAAACACCGGGGAGCTGTTTTTT,CASSSDGGNTGELFF
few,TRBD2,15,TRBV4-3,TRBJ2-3,TGCGCCAGCAGCCAGTTAGCGGGGGACACAGATACGCAGTATTTT,CASSQLAGDTDTQYF
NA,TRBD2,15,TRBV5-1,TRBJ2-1,TGCGCCAGCAGCTTGGAAGCGGGGAACGCCGGTGAGCAGTTCTTC,CASSLEAGNAGEQFF
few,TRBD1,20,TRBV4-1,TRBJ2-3,TGCGCCAGCAGCCAAGATTGGGGGCCGTATACGGGACAGGGGGCAGATACGCAGTATTTT,CASSQDWGPYTGQGADTQYF
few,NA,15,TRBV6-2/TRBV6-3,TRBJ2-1,TGTGCCAGCAGATCGGGGGCCCGCTCCTACAATGAGCAGTTCTTC,CASRSGARSYNEQFF